The clone carrying this T cell receptor (beta chain) is medium-sized by share. What it binds is not known. Amplification of TCR beta used genomic DNA extracted from peripheral blood. This sample is drawn from a study of T cell repertoires in aging, cancer and after chemotherapy. At the level of the study: Donors were grouped into six age bands spanning 30 or younger through 70 or older. Paired samples before and after chemotherapy came from glioblastoma patients receiving temozolomide-based therapy. Study-wide results and caveats: Healthy donors lost TCR diversity with age mainly through richness, cancer patients through richness and evenness. No conclusions about immunological memory after chemotherapy can be drawn from the repertoire data.

Germline V gene lookup returns CDR1 SGHNT and CDR2 YYREEE (reference sequence). V lost 1 base and J 14 bases, leaving 13 bases between the germline ends. This CDR3 contains 12 residues. Rearranged V-D-J TRB sequences were amplified with a mixed TRB-A/B primer pool. TCRdb fed the multiplex PCR reads into MiXCR, producing one record per CDR3 protein. The data hold under 4,000 distinct CDR3 sequences, with around 24% observed a single time. The clonotype comes from a human donor with a solid tumor. The sequenced sample consisted of blood. The chain recombines TRBV5-4 with TRBJ1-5; a weak D match, TRBD1 (5 bases). The CDR3 coding sequence is TGTGCCAGCAGCTTGTCGGGCAGAGGGGAGCATTTT. It codes for CASSLSGRGEHF.